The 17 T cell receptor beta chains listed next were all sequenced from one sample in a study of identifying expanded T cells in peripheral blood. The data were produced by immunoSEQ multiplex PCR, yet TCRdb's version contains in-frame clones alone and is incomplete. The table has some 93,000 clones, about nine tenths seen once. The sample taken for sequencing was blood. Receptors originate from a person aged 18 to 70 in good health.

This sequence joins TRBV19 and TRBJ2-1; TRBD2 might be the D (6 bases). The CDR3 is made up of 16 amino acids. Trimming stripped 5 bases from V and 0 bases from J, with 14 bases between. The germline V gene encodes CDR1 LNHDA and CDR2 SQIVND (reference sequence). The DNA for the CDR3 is TGTGCCAGTAGTTCTAACTTGGGAGGCTCCTACAATGAGCAGTTCTTC. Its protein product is CASSSNLGGSYNEQFF. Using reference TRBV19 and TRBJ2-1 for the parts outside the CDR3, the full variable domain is DGGITQSPKYLFRKEGQNVTLSCEQNLNHDAMYWYRQDPGQGLRLIYYSQIVNDFQKGDIAEGYSVSREKKESFPLTVTSAQKNPTAFYLCASSSNLGGSYNEQFFGPGTRLTVL.

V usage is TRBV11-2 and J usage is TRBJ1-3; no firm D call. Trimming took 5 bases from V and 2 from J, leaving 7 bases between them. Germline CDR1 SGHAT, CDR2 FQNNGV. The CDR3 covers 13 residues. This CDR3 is CASSPIAGNTIYF. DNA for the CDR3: TGTGCCAGCAGCCCCATAGCTGGAAACACCATATATTTT.

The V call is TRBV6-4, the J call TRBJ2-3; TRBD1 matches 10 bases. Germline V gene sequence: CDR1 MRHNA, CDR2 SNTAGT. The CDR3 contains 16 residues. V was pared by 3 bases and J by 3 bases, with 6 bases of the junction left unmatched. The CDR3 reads CASSEMTGGATDTQYF. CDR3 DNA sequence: TGTGCCAGCAGTGAGATGACAGGGGGCGCAACAGATACGCAGTATTTT.

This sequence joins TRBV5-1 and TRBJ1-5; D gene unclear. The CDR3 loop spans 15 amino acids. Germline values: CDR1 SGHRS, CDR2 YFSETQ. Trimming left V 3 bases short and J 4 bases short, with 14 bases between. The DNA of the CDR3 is TGCGCCAGCAGCTATGGCGGCCAACGAAATCAGCCCCAGCATTTT. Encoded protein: CASSYGGQRNQPQHF.

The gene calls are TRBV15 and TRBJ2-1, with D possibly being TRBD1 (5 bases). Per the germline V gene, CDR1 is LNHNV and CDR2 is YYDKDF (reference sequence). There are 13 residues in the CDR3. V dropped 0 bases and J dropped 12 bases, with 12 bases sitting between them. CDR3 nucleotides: TGTGCCACCAGCAGAGATAGAGGACATAGGCAGTTCTTC. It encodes CATSRDRGHRQFF.

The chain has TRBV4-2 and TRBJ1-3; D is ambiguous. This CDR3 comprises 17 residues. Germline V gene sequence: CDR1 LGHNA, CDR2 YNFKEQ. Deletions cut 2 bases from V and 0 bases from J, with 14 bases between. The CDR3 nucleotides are TGTGCCAGCAGCCAACCACCCGTAGGAAACTCTGGAAACACCATATATTTT. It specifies CASSQPPVGNSGNTIYF.

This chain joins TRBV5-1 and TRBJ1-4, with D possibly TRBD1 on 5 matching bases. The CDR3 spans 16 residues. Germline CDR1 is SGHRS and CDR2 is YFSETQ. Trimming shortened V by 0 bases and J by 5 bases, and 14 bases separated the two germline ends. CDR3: CASSLVGRRDNEKLFF. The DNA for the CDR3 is TGCGCCAGCAGCTTGGTAGGACGTCGGGACAATGAAAAACTGTTTTTT.

For the CDR3, the DNA is TGTGCCAGCAGTTCCCTTGGAGACGAGCAGTACTTC. As protein: CASSSLGDEQYF. The chain recombines TRBV27 with TRBJ2-7, with D unresolved. Germline-derived CDR1 and CDR2 are MNHEY and SMNVEV (reference sequence). V was clipped by 4 bases and J by 5 bases, with 9 bases between them. This CDR3 comprises 12 residues.

In nucleotides, the CDR3 is TGTGCCAGCAGCTTAGTCATGGCGACTAGCAATCAGCCCCAGCATTTT. Translated: CASSLVMATSNQPQHF. This chain joins TRBV7-9 and TRBJ1-5; D uncertain. The length of the CDR3 is 16 residues. Germline CDR1 is SEHNR and CDR2 is FQNEAQ (reference sequence). V was cut by 1 base and J by 0 bases, with 10 bases left in between.

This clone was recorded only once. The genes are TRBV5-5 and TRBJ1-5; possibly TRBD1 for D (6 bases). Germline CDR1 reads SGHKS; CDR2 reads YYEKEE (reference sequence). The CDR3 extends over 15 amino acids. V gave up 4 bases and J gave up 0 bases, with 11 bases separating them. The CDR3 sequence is CASSVDSYSNQPQHF. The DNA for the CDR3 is TGTGCCAGCAGCGTGGACAGTTATAGCAATCAGCCCCAGCATTTT.

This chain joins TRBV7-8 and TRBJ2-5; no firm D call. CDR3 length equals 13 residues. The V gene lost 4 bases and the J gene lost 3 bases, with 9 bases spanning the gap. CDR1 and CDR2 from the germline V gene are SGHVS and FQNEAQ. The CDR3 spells CASSSREKETQYF. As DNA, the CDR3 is TGTGCCAGCAGCTCCAGAGAAAAAGAGACCCAGTACTTC.

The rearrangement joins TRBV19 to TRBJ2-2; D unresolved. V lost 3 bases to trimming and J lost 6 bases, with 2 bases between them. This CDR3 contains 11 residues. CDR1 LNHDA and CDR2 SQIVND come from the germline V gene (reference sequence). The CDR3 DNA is TGTGCCAGTAGTATCCCCGGGGAGCTGTTTTTT. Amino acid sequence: CASSIPGELFF.

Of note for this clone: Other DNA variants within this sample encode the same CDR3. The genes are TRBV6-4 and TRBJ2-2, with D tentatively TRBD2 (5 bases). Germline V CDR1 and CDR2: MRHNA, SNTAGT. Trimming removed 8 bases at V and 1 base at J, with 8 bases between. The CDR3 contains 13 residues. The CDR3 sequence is CASSRENTGELFF. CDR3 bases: TGTGCCAGCTCGAGGGAGAACACCGGGGAGCTGTTTTTT.

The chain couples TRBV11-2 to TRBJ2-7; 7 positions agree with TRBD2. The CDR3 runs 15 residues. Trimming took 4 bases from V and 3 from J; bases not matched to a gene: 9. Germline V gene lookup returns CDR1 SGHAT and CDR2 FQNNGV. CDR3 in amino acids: CASSSARGRVYEQYF. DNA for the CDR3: TGTGCCAGCAGCTCCGCGCGGGGGAGGGTCTACGAGCAGTACTTC. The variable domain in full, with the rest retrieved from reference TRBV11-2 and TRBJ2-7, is EAGVAQSPRYKIIEKRQSVAFWCNPISGHATLYWYQQILGQGPKLLIQFQNNGVVDDSQLPKDRFSAERLKGVDSTLKIQPAKLEDSAVYLCASSSARGRVYEQYFGPGTRLTVT.

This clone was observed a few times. The CDR3 DNA reads as TGTGCCAGCAGTGATCCCCCAGGGGCAGACTATGGCTACACCTTC. Encoded protein: CASSDPPGADYGYTF. The chain uses TRBV2 and TRBJ1-2; possibly TRBD1 for D (6 bases). Germline V gene sequence: CDR1 SNHLY, CDR2 FYNNEI. V was pared by 3 bases and J by 3 bases, with 14 bases between. The length of the CDR3 is 15 residues.

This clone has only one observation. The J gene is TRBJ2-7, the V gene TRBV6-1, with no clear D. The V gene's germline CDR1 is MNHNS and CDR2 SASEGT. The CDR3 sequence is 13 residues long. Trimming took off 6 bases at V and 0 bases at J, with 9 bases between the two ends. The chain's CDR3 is CASRSGDSYEQYF. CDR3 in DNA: TGTGCCAGCAGATCAGGAGACTCCTACGAGCAGTACTTC.

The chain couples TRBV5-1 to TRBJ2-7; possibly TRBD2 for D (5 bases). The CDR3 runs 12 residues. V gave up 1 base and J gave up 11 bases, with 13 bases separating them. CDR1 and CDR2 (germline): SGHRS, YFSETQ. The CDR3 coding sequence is TGCGCCAGCAGCTTGTCTGGGTCCGGGGAGTACTTC. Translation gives CASSLSGSGEYF.